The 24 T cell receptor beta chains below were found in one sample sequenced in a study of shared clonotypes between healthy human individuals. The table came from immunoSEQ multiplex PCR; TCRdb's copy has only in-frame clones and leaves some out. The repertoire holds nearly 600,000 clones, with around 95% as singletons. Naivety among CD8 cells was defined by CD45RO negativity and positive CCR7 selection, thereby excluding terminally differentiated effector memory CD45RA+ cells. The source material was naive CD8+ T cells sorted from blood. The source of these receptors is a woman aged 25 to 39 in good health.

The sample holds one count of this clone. This chain's CDR3 is CASSDMGLEETQYF. CDR3 DNA sequence: TGTGCCAGCAGTGATATGGGACTGGAAGAGACCCAGTACTTC. The chain combines TRBV2 with TRBJ2-5; perhaps TRBD2 as D (6 bases). The V end lost 3 bases, the J end lost 3 bases, and 11 bases lay between the germline ends. Germline V gene data show CDR1 as SNHLY and CDR2 as FYNNEI. The length of the CDR3 is 14 residues. The entire variable domain, with the rest obtained from reference TRBV2 and TRBJ2-5, is as follows: EPEVTQTPSHQVTQMGQEVILRCVPISNHLYFYWYRQILGQKVEFLVSFYNNEISEKSEIFDDQFSVERPDGSNFTLKIRSTKLEDSAMYFCASSDMGLEETQYFGPGTRLLVL.

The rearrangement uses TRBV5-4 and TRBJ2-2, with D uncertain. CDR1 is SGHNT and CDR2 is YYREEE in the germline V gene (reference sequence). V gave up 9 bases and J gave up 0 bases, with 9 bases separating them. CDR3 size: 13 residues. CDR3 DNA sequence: TGTGCCATCGGACCTTCGAACACCGGGGAGCTGTTTTTT. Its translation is CAIGPSNTGELFF.

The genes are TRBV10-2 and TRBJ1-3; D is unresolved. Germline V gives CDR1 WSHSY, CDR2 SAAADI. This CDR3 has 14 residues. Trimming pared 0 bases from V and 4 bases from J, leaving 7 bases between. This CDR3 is CASSESYRGNTIYF. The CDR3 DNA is TGCGCCAGCAGTGAGTCGTATCGGGGAAACACCATATATTTT.

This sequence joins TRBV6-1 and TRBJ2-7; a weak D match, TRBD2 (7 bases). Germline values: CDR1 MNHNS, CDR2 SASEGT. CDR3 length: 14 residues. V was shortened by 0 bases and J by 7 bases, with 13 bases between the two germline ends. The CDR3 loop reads CASSEAARGGEQYF. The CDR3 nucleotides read TGTGCCAGCAGTGAAGCGGCGAGGGGGGGGGAGCAGTACTTC.

Written as DNA, the CDR3 is TGTGCCAGCAGCCCCTTTGGACTGAACTACAATGAGCAGTTCTTC. The encoded protein is CASSPFGLNYNEQFF. This chain connects TRBV9 to TRBJ2-1; perhaps TRBD2 as D (5 bases). CDR3 length equals 15 residues. The V and J ends lost 4 bases and 3 bases respectively, with 14 bases between them. Germline-derived CDR1 and CDR2 are SGDLS and YYNGEE.

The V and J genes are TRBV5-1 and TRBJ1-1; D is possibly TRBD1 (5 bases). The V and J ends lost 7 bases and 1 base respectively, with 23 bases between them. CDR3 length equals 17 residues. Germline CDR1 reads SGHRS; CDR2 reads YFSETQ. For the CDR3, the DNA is TGCGCCAGCTATCCTTCGGTATGGGGGAGGGAGAACACTGAAGCTTTCTTT. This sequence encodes CASYPSVWGRENTEAFF. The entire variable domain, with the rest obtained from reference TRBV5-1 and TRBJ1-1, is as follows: KAGVTQTPRYLIKTRGQQVTLSCSPISGHRSVSWYQQTPGQGLQFLFEYFSETQRNKGNFPGRFSGRQFSNSRSEMNVSTLELGDSALYLCASYPSVWGRENTEAFFGQGTRLTVV.

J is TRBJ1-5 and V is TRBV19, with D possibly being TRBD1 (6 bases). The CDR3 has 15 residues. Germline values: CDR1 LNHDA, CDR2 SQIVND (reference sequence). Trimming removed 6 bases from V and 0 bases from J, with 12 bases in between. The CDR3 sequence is CASSEGVYSNQPQHF. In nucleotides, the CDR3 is TGTGCCAGTAGCGAGGGGGTATATAGCAATCAGCCCCAGCATTTT.

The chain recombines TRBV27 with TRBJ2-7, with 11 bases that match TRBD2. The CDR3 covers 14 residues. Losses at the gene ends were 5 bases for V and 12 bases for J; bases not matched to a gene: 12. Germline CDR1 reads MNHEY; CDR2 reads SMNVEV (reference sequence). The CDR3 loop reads CASSGRTSGRIPYF. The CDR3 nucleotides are TGTGCCAGCAGTGGTCGGACTAGCGGGCGAATTCCGTACTTC.

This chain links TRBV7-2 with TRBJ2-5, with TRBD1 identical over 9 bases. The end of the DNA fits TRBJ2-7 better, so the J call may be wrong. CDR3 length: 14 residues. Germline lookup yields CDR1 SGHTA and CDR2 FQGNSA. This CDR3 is CASRDPGQGYEQYF. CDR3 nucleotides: TGTGCCAGCAGGGACCCGGGACAGGGCTACGAGCAGTACTTC.

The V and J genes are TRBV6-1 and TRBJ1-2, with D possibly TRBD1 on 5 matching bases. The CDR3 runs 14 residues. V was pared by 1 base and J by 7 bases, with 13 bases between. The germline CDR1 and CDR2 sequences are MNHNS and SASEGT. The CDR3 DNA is TGTGCCAGCAGTGAAGTCGTGGCGGGGGGTGGCTACACCTTC. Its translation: CASSEVVAGGGYTF.

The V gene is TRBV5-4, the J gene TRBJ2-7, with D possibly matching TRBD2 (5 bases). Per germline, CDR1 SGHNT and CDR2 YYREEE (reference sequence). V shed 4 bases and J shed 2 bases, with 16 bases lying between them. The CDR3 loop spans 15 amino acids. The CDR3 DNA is TGTGCCAGCAGCCCTACTCCCCGGGAAACCTACGAGCAGTACTTC. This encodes CASSPTPRETYEQYF.

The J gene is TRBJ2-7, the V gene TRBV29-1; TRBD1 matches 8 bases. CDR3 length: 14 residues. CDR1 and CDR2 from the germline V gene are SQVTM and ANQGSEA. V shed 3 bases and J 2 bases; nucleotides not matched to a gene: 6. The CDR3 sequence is CSVEGHRGTYEQYF. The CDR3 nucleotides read TGCAGCGTTGAGGGTCACAGGGGGACCTACGAGCAGTACTTC.

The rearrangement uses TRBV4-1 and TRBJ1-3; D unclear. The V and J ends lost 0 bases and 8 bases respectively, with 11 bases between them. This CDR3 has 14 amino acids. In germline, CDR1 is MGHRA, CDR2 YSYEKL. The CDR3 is CASSQERVTDTIYF. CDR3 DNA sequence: TGCGCCAGCAGCCAAGAGAGAGTAACTGACACCATATATTTT.

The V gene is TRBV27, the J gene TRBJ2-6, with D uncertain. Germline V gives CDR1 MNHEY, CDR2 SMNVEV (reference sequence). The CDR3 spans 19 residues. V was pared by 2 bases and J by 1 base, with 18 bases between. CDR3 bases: TGTGCCAGCAGTTTAGTCTCCCCGGGTATCCTTTCTGGGGCCAACGTCCTGACTTTC. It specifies CASSLVSPGILSGANVLTF.

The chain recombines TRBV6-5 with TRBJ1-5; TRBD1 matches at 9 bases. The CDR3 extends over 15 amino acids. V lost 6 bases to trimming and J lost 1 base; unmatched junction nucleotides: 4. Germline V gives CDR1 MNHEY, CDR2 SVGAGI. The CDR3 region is CASSQTGGSNQPQHF. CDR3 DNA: TGTGCCAGCAGCCAGACAGGGGGGAGCAATCAGCCCCAGCATTTT.

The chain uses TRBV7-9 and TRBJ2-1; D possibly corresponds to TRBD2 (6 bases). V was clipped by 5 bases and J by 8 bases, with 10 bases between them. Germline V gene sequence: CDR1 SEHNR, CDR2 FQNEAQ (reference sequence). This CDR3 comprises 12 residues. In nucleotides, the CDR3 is TGTGCCAGCAGCATGGGGGAGGATGAGCAGTTCTTC. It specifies CASSMGEDEQFF. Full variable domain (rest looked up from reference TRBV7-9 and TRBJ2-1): DTGVSQNPRHKITKRGQNVTFRCDPISEHNRLYWYRQTLGQGPEFLTYFQNEAQLEKSRLLSDRFSAERPKGSFSTLEIQRTEQGDSAMYLCASSMGEDEQFFGPGTRLTVL.

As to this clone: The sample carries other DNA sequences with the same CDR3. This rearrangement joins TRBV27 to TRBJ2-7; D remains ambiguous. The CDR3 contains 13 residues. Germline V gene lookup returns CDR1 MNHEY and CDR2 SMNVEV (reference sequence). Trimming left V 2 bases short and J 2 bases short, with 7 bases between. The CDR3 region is CASSLGHTYEQYF. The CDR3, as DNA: TGTGCCAGCAGTTTAGGCCACACCTACGAGCAGTACTTC.

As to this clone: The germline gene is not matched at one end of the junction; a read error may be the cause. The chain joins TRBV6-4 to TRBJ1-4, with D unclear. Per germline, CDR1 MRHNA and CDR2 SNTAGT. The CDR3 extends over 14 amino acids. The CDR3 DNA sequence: TGTGCCAGCGGTGAGGTTGCAACTAATGAAAAACTGTTTTTT. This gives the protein CASGEVATNEKLFF.

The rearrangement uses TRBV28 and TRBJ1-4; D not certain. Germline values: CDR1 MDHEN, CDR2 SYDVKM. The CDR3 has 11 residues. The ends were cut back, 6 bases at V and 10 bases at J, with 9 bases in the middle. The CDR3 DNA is TGTGCCAGCAGGGACTTGGGAAAACTGTTTTTT. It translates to CASRDLGKLFF.

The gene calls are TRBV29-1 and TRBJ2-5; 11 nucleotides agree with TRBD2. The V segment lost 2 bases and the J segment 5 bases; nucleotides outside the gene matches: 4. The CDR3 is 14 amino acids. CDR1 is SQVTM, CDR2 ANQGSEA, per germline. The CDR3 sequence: CSVELAGGSETQYF. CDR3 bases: TGCAGCGTTGAACTAGCGGGAGGTTCTGAGACCCAGTACTTC.

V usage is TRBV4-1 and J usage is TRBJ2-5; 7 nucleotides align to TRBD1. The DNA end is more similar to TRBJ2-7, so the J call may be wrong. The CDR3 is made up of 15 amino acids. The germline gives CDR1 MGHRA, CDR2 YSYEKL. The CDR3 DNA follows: TGCGCCAGCAGCCAGCGGACAGGACCGCATTACGAGCAGTACTTC. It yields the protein CASSQRTGPHYEQYF.

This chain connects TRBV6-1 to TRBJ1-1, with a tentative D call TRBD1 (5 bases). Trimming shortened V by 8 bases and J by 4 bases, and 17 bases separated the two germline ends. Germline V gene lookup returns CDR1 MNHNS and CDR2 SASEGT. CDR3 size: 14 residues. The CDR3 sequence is CASDRKGASTEAFF. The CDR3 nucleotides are TGTGCCAGCGACCGTAAAGGGGCATCCACTGAAGCTTTCTTT.

The CDR3 sequence is CASSGRVRAEAFF. For the CDR3, the DNA is TGTGCCAGCAGTGGCAGGGTTCGGGCTGAAGCTTTCTTT. The J gene is TRBJ1-1, the V gene TRBV28; tentative D call: TRBD1 (5 bases). Per the germline V gene, CDR1 is MDHEN and CDR2 is SYDVKM. CDR3 length: 13 amino acids. With 5 bases removed from V and 6 bases from J, the gap between germline ends came to 13 bases.

CDR3 loop: CASSLGIGGTNYNEQFF. The CDR3 region has the DNA TGTGCCAGCAGCTTAGGCATTGGGGGCACCAACTACAATGAGCAGTTCTTC. V and J are TRBV7-6 and TRBJ2-1; tentative D call: TRBD1 (6 bases). The CDR3 consists of 17 residues. The V gene's germline CDR1 is SGHVS and CDR2 FNYEAQ. Trimming removed 1 base at V and 3 bases at J, with 16 bases between.